This T cell receptor beta chain stems from a study of cytomegalovirus exposure and HLA in healthy donors. Study-level background: Caucasian-associated ancestry cluster membership applied to 75% to 85% of over 350 genotyped donors.

60 Vbeta and 13 Jbeta primers were used in PCR. Clones were read by immunoSEQ multiplex PCR, and TCRdb kept only the in-frame ones, dropping some. The data show around 140,000 clones, around 75% seen once. Details on this clone: Its antigen is as yet unknown.

Study-wide results and caveats: Later analysis suggested links between common viral pathogens and several top significant clusters. The authors later found TCR association rates varying by HLA locus, with DRB1 most and HLA-C fewest. Analysis was carried out at a later point, and it linked a missense DCLRE1C variant to TCR beta V- and J-gene trimming.

Germline values: CDR1 LNHDA, CDR2 SQIVND (reference sequence). Trimming removed 6 bases from V and 3 bases from J; junction bases left unmatched: 2. The CDR3 has 13 residues. Material for sequencing was PBMCs. This sequence was found in a man aged 40-50 years in good health and CMV-seronegative. The rearrangement joins TRBV19 to TRBJ1-5; 7 bases are shared with TRBD1. This chain's CDR3 is CASRGQFNQPQHF. CDR3 DNA: TGTGCCAGTAGGGGACAGTTCAATCAGCCCCAGCATTTT.